The clone carrying this T cell receptor (beta chain) is a singleton in its sample. The target antigen is unknown. The data are from a study of T cell responses to AZD1222 COVID-19 vaccine. Clones were read by immunoSEQ multiplex PCR, and TCRdb kept only the in-frame ones, dropping some. The sample lists around 180,000 clones, around 89% occurring once. Whole-study findings and limits: There were vaccine-associated CD4 TCRs across spike, dominant at 160-218 and 743-854. Spike-specific TCR breadth and depth rose after two AZD1222 doses. Donors, mostly white British, included more females; clonal diversity was possibly underestimated.

From germline, CDR1 is LGHNA and CDR2 YSLEER. There are 20 residues in the CDR3. J lost 2 bases, V lost 0 bases, and 10 bases had no gene match. The material was peripheral blood, obtained 28 days after the second AZD1222 dose. The J gene is TRBJ2-1, the V gene TRBV4-3; 13 positions match TRBD2. The clonotype originates from an adult who received the AZD1222 COVID-19 vaccine. The CDR3 protein is CASSQDPPPTSGRTYNEQFF. CDR3 DNA: TGCGCCAGCAGCCAAGATCCCCCCCCGACTAGCGGGAGGACCTACAATGAGCAGTTCTTC.